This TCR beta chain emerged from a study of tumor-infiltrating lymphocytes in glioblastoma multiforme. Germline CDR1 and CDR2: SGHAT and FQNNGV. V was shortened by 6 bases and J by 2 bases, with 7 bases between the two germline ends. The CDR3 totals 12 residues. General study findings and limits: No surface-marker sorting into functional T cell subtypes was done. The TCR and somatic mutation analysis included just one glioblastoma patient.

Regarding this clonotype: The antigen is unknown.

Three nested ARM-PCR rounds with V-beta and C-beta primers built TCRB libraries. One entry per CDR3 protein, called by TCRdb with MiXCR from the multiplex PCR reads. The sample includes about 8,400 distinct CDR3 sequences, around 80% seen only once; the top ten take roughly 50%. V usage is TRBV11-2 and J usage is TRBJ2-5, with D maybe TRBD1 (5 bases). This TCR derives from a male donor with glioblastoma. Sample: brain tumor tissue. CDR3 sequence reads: CASRTVQETQYF. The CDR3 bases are TGTGCCAGCAGGACAGTTCAAGAGACCCAGTACTTC.